This T cell receptor beta chain comes out of a study of cytomegalovirus exposure and HLA in healthy donors. Study information: In a previous analysis, about 100 million unique TCR beta sequences were found from 150 million to 200 million T cells.

Germline CDR1 is SEHNR and CDR2 is FQNEAQ (reference sequence). The CDR3 covers 16 residues. Trimming at V came to 3 bases and at J to 4 bases, leaving 9 bases not matched to a gene. Broader study findings: Donors were assumed by presence/absence analyses to have roughly uniform sequencing depth. What a later analysis showed was that several of the most significant clusters appeared linked to common viral pathogens. TCR beta sequences reportedly predicted the HLA-A and HLA-B alleles of most subjects accurately.

A multiplex PCR was run with 60 Vbeta primers and 13 Jbeta primers. The data were produced by immunoSEQ multiplex PCR, yet TCRdb's version contains in-frame clones alone and is incomplete. Here the sample spans under 130,000 clones, approximately 64% being singletons. Of note for this clone: What it recognizes is unknown.

The chain couples TRBV7-9 to TRBJ2-3, with 8 bases fitting TRBD2. This clonotype was obtained from a woman in her forties or fifties in good health and CMV-seronegative. What was sequenced was PBMCs. The CDR3 sequence: CASSLAVGGGPDTQYF. The CDR3 DNA sequence: TGTGCCAGCAGCTTGGCGGTCGGCGGGGGGCCAGATACGCAGTATTTT. The variable domain in full, completed from reference TRBV7-9 and TRBJ2-3, reads DTGVSQNPRHKITKRGQNVTFRCDPISEHNRLYWYRQTLGQGPEFLTYFQNEAQLEKSRLLSDRFSAERPKGSFSTLEIQRTEQGDSAMYLCASSLAVGGGPDTQYFGPGTRLTVL.